The T cell receptor (beta chain) described here comes from a study of CD8 T cells in Susac syndrome. General study findings and limits: Clonal expansion was not seen in any Susac syndrome CD4+ T cell repertoire.

To note about this clonotype: The target antigen is unknown.

The CDR3 extends over 12 amino acids. Per the germline V gene, CDR1 is SQVTM and CDR2 is ANQGSEA. Trimming stripped 5 bases from V and 2 bases from J, with 10 bases between. The authors reverse transcribed roughly 0.5 to 1 ug RNA with random hexamers. From the immunoSEQ multiplex PCR reads, TCRdb called clonotypes with MiXCR, one entry per CDR3 protein. Here the sample spans 170,000 or so distinct CDR3 sequences, roughly 95% being singletons. TEMRA cells were enriched by FACS, while CD8+ and CD4+ T cells were obtained through a negative isolation that was performed magnetically. The TCR comes from a human donor with Susac syndrome. The sample was CD4+ T cells from PBMCs. This chain connects TRBV29-1 to TRBJ2-7; D is possibly TRBD1 (6 bases). CDR3 loop: CSVQTGAYEQYF. DNA for the CDR3: TGCAGCGTTCAGACAGGAGCCTACGAGCAGTACTTC.